The count of the clone carrying this TCR beta chain is one. The antigen remains undetermined. The data stem from a study of T cell responses to AZD1222 COVID-19 vaccine. Overall study: Investigators merged groups given second doses at roughly 4 or roughly 12 weeks. Regarding the study as a whole: None of the repertoires were sampled until the peak T cell response had passed. Rises in breadth and depth of Spike-specific TCRs came after two AZD1222 doses.

Method: immunoSEQ multiplex PCR; TCRdb's copy keeps in-frame clones and lacks some. The profile shows 150,000 or so clones, about nine tenths of them singletons. V lost 0 bases, J lost 0 bases, and 17 bases lay in between. The CDR3 has 19 residues. CDR1 is LGHDT, CDR2 YNNKEL, per germline (reference sequence). This clonotype was obtained from an adult in good health. Sequences were derived from peripheral blood, sampled on day 0 of AZD1222 vaccination. The chain links TRBV3-1 (or the pseudogene TRBV3-2) to TRBJ1-4; D unclear. The CDR3 nucleotides read TGTGCCAGCAGCCAAGACGCAGACCGTAACTCTGCAACTAATGAAAAACTGTTTTTT. Its protein is CASSQDADRNSATNEKLFF.